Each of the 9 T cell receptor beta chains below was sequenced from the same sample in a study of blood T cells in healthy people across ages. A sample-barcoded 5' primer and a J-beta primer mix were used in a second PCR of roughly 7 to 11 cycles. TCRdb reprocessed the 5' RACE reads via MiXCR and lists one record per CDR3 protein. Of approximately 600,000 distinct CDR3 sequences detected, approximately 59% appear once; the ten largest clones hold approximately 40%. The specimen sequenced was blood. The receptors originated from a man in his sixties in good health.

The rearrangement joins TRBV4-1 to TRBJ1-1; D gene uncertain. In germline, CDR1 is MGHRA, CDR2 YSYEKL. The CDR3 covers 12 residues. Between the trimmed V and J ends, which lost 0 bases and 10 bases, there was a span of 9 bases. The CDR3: CASSQDVGRAFF. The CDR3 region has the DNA TGCGCCAGCAGCCAAGATGTTGGGCGAGCTTTCTTT.

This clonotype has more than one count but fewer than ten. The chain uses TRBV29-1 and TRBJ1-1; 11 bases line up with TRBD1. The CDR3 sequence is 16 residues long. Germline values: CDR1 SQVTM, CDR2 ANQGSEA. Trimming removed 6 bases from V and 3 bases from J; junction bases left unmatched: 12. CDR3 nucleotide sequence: TGCAGCGTGAGTCCACGTGGGACAGGGGGACACACTGAAGCTTTCTTT. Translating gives CSVSPRGTGGHTEAFF.

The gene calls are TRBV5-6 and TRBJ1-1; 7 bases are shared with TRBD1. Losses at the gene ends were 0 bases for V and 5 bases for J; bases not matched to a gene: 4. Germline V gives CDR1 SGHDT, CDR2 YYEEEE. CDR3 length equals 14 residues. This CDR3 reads CASSLVQGRTEAFF. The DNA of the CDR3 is TGTGCCAGCAGCTTGGTACAGGGGCGGACTGAAGCTTTCTTT.

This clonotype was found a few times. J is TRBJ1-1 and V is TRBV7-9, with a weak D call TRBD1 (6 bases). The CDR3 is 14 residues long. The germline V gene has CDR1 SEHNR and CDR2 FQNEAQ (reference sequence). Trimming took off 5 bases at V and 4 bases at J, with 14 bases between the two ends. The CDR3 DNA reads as TGTGCCAGCAGCCTACAGGGCGGGGCCACTGAAGCTTTCTTT. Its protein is CASSLQGGATEAFF.

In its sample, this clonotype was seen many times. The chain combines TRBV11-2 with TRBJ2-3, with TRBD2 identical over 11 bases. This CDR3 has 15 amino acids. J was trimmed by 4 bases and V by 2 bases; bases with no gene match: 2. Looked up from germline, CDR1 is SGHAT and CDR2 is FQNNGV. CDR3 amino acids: CASSLLAGGPDTQYF. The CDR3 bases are TGTGCCAGCAGCTTACTAGCGGGGGGCCCAGATACGCAGTATTTT.

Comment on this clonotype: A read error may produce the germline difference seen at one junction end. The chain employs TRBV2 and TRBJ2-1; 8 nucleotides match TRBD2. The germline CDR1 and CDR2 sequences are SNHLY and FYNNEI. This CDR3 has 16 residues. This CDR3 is CASSEDGRGAVDEQFF. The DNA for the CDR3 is TGTGCCAGCAGCGAAGATGGGCGGGGGGCCGTGGATGAGCAGTTCTTC.

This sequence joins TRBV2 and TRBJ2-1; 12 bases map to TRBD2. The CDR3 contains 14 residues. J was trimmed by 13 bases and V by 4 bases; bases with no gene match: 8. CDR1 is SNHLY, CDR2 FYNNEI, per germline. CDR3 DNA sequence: TGTGCCAGCAGTGTGAAACTAGCGGGGGGATTACAGTTCTTC. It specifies CASSVKLAGGLQFF.

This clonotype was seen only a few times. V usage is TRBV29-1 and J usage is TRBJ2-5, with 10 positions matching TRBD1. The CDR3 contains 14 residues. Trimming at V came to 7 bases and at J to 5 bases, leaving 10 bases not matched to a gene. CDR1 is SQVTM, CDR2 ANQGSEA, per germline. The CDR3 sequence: CSAGVTGGAETQYF. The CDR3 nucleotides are TGCAGCGCGGGGGTGACAGGGGGCGCGGAGACCCAGTACTTC. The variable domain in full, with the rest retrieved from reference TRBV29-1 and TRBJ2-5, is SAVISQKPSRDICQRGTSLTIQCQVDSQVTMMFWYRQQPGQSLTLIATANQGSEATYESGFVIDKFPISRPNLTFSTLTVSNMSPEDSSIYLCSAGVTGGAETQYFGPGTRLLVL.

This chain's CDR3 is CASSLRPRDIQYF. The CDR3, as DNA: TGTGCCAGCTCACTTAGGCCTAGGGACATTCAGTACTTC. The chain has TRBV18 and TRBJ2-4; no clear D. The germline V gene encodes CDR1 KGHSH and CDR2 LQKENI. V lost 4 bases to trimming and J lost 8 bases, with 12 bases between them. The CDR3 has 13 residues. Full variable domain (outside the CDR3, taken from reference TRBV18 and TRBJ2-4): NAGVMQNPRHLVRRRGQEARLRCSPMKGHSHVYWYRQLPEEGLKFMVYLQKENIIDESGMPKERFSAEFPKEGPSILRIQQVVRGDSAAYFCASSLRPRDIQYFGAGTRLSVL.